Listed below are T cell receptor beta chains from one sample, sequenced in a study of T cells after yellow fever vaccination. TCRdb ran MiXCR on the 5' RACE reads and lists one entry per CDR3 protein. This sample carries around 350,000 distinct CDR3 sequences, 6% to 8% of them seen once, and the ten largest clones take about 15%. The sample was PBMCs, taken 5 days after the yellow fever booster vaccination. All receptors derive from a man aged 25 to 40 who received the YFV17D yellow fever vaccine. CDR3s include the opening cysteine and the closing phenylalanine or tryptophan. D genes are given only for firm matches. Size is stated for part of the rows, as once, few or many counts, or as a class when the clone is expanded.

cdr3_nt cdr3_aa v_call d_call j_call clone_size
TGCAGTGCTGCACTAGGGACAGGCACAGATACGCAGTATTTT CSAALGTGTDTQYF TRBV20-1 TRBD1 TRBJ2-3 few
TGTGCCAGCAGTTACTTGGAGTTGGGTTGGCCCCAGCATTTT CASSYLELGWPQHF TRBV6-2/TRBV6-3 . TRBJ1-5 .
TGTGCCAGCAGTTACTCAATCCGGACAGGGGGTATTTACGAGCAGTACTTC CASSYSIRTGGIYEQYF TRBV6-5 TRBD1 TRBJ2-7 .
TGCAGTGCTAGTCTAGGACTGGCGAAAAACATTCAGTACTTC CSASLGLAKNIQYF TRBV20-1 . TRBJ2-4 few
TGTGCCAGCAGTTCCTATGCGGGAGAGGTCGGGGAGCTGTTTTTT CASSSYAGEVGELFF TRBV7-2 TRBD2 TRBJ2-2 many
TGTGCCGGACACGGGAGCTCCTATAATTCACCCCTCCACTTT CAGHGSSYNSPLHF TRBV6-2/TRBV6-3 . TRBJ1-6 many
TGCGCCAGCAGCTTGGGGTTGGACTCTGGGGCCAACGTCCTGACTTTC CASSLGLDSGANVLTF TRBV5-1 . TRBJ2-6 few
TGTGCCAGCAGTTCCCCCCGACAGGCCTCCTACGAGCAGTACTTC CASSSPRQASYEQYF TRBV6-5 . TRBJ2-7 few
TGCAGTGCTAGGCTAGCGGGAGTTAATTACTTC CSARLAGVNYF TRBV20-1 TRBD2 TRBJ2-4 few
TGTGCCAGCTCACCGACCGTGCCGGCCTACGAGCAGTACTTC CASSPTVPAYEQYF TRBV18 . TRBJ2-7 few
TGCGCCAGCAGTGAGGGGTATGGGACTGTCACAGATACGCAGTATTTT CASSEGYGTVTDTQYF TRBV10-1 . TRBJ2-3 many
TGTGCCAGCAGCTTAGAAGGATGGGGACACAATGAGCAGTTCTTC CASSLEGWGHNEQFF TRBV11-2 . TRBJ2-1 .
TGCAGCGTTCGGGGCCAGGAGACCGGGGAGCTGTTTTTT CSVRGQETGELFF TRBV29-1 . TRBJ2-2 few
TGTGCCAGTAGTTTCTATCGGAACATTCAGTACTTC CASSFYRNIQYF TRBV19 . TRBJ2-4 many
TGTGCCAGCAGCGCTTCCGGGGGGAGCTCCTACAATGAGCAGTTCTTC CASSASGGSSYNEQFF TRBV9 TRBD2 TRBJ2-1 few
TGCGCCAGCAGCTCCACTAGCGGGCTCTCCTACGAGCAGTACTTC CASSSTSGLSYEQYF TRBV5-1 TRBD2 TRBJ2-7 many
TGTGCCAGCCAAAACACAGATACGCAGTATTTT CASQNTDTQYF TRBV18 . TRBJ2-3 few
TGTGCCAGCAGCCCTACCAGGCCTGGAAACACCATATATTTT CASSPTRPGNTIYF TRBV12-3/TRBV12-4 . TRBJ1-3 few
TGTGCCAGCAGCTTAACCGGGGGACGCACAGATACGCAGTATTTT CASSLTGGRTDTQYF TRBV7-2 . TRBJ2-3 many
TGTGCCAGCACCAAAACTAGCGGGAGGCGGGGAGATACGCAGTATTTT CASTKTSGRRGDTQYF TRBV7-2 TRBD2 TRBJ2-3 few
TGCGCCAGCAGCTCGACAGGGAGCGGGGATACGCAGTATTTT CASSSTGSGDTQYF TRBV5-1 . TRBJ2-3 few
TGTGCCAGCAGCCCTCTCCGGGGGCGGAATTCACCCCTCCACTTT CASSPLRGRNSPLHF TRBV7-2 . TRBJ1-6 few
TGTGCCATCAGAGAAGCGGGAAGGTCCTACGAGCAGTACTTC CAIREAGRSYEQYF TRBV10-3 TRBD2 TRBJ2-7 few
TGTGCCAGCAGCTTCGGGACTACCCCCGAGTTCTTC CASSFGTTPEFF TRBV9 TRBD2 TRBJ2-1 .
TGTGCCACCAGCCGAACTACCGGGGAGCTGTTTTTT CATSRTTGELFF TRBV15 . TRBJ2-2 .
TGTGCCAGCAGCTTAGCGGGGGTCTCGGTGCAGTACTTC CASSLAGVSVQYF TRBV7-9 . TRBJ2-7 .
TGTGCCAGCAGTTTCGCTAGCGGTCGCTCCTACGAGCAGTACTTC CASSFASGRSYEQYF TRBV27 TRBD2 TRBJ2-7 .
TGTGCCAGCAGCTTATTACGGTCGGGCGGTTACACAGATACGCAGTATTTT CASSLLRSGGYTDTQYF TRBV7-9 . TRBJ2-3 .
TGCAGCGTCAATGGGAGAACAGGAGAGACCCAGTACTTC CSVNGRTGETQYF TRBV29-1 . TRBJ2-5 many
TGTGCCTGGAGCTATGGGACCCATGGCTACACCTTC CAWSYGTHGYTF TRBV30 . TRBJ1-2 .
TGTGCCAGCCGATCTAGCATCGGGAGGTCCGATACGCAGTATTTT CASRSSIGRSDTQYF TRBV6-2/TRBV6-3 TRBD2 TRBJ2-3 .
TGCAGCGTTGAAGGGTCGGGTGAAAAACTGTTTTTT CSVEGSGEKLFF TRBV29-1 . TRBJ1-4 many
TGTGCCACCAATCAGGACAGGGTAGGTGAGCAGTTCTTC CATNQDRVGEQFF TRBV15 TRBD1 TRBJ2-1 many
TGTGCCTGCCAAACTAGCGGGGACACCGGGGAGCTGTTTTTT CACQTSGDTGELFF TRBV10-3 TRBD2 TRBJ2-2 .
TGCGCCAGCAGCCAAGGGGCAGGGGAAGAGACCCAGTACTTC CASSQGAGEETQYF TRBV4-3 . TRBJ2-5 few
TGTGCCAGCAGTACCCCCCGGGGGGCGGAGGGCTACACCTTC CASSTPRGAEGYTF TRBV6-5 . TRBJ1-2 many
TGCAGTGCTAGAGATCTCCGGGGGGGACCCTACGAGCAGTACTTC CSARDLRGGPYEQYF TRBV20-1 TRBD2 TRBJ2-7 few
TGTGCCAGCAGCTTAGAGGACCCTAGCGAGCAGTACTTC CASSLEDPSEQYF TRBV7-6 . TRBJ2-7 .
TGTGCCAGCAGGTATGACAGGGCGTATACGATCAATGAGCAGTTCTTC CASRYDRAYTINEQFF TRBV6-2/TRBV6-3 TRBD1 TRBJ2-1 .
TGTGCCAGCAGTTATCGGGGAACTGGGGCCAACGTCCTGACTTTC CASSYRGTGANVLTF TRBV6-5 . TRBJ2-6 .
TGTGCCAGCAGCCCAAGCCAGCTTGAAGCTTTCTTT CASSPSQLEAFF TRBV7-2 . TRBJ1-1 .
TGCGCCAGCAGCTTTTCTTTGGGAGGGACCTCCTACGAGCAGTACTTC CASSFSLGGTSYEQYF TRBV5-1 TRBD2 TRBJ2-7 .
TGCGCCAGCAGAGGGGGACTAGCGGGAGGTACCGGGGAGCTGTTTTTT CASRGGLAGGTGELFF TRBV10-1 TRBD2 TRBJ2-2 .
TGTGCCAGCAGCCCCTATAAGATACAAGAGACCCAGTACTTC CASSPYKIQETQYF TRBV7-7 . TRBJ2-5 .
TGTGCCAGCCGAGGTAGCGGCTCCTCCTACAATGAGCAGTTCTTC CASRGSGSSYNEQFF TRBV27 . TRBJ2-1 .
TGTGCCAGCAGTCGCGGGAGGGATACAGATACGCAGTATTTT CASSRGRDTDTQYF TRBV12-3/TRBV12-4 TRBD2 TRBJ2-3 many
TGTGCCAGCTCCTCGGGGGCTGGCTCCTACAATGAGCAGTTCTTC CASSSGAGSYNEQFF TRBV18 . TRBJ2-1 .